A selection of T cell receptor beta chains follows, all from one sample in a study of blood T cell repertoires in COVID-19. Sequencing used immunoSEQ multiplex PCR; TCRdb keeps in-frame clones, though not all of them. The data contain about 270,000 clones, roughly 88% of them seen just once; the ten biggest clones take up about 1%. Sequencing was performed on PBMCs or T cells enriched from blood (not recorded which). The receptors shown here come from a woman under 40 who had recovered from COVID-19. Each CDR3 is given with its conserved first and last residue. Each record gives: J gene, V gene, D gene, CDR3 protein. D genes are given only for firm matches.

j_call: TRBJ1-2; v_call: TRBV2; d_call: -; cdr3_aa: CASSGGDNHGYTF
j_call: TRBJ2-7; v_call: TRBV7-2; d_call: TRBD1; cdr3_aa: CASSLDGTVYEQYF
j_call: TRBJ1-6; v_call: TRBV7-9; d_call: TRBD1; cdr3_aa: CASDDRGNSPLHF
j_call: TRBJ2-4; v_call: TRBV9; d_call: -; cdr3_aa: CASRSGEDIQYF
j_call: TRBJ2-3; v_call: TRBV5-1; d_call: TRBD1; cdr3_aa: CANSEQGAESGVTQYF
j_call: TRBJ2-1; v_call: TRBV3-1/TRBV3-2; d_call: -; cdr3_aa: CASSPLGRYYNEQFF
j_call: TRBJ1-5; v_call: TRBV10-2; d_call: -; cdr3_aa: CASSDYGTNQPQHF
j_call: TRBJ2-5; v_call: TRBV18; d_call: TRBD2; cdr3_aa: CASSQVGPSGGLETQYF
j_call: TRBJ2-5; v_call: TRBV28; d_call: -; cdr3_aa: CASSLRSKLGPLGETQYF
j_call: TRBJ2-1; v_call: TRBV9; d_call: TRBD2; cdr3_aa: CASSYSRASGGQNEQFF
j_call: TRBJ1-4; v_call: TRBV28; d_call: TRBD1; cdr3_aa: CASRSGTGNSNEKLFF
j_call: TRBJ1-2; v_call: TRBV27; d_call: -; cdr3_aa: CASSRTELYGYTF
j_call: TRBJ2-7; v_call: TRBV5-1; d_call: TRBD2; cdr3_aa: CASSRGGVQTGEQYF
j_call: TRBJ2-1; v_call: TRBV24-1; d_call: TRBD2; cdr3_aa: CATSASPGLAGRSSYNEQFF
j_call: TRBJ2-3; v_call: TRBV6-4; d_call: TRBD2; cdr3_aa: CASSEAGADTQYF
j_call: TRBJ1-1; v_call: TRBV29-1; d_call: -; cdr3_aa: CSVPAPGGATEAFF
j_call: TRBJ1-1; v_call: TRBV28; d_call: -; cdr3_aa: CASSWPGGSNTEAFF
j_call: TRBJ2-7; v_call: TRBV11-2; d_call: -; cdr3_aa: CASSFYGQTPHYEQYF
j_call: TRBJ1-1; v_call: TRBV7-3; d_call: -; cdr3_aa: CASSLRSGHTEAFF
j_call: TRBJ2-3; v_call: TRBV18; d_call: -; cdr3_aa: CASSPSVSTDTQYF
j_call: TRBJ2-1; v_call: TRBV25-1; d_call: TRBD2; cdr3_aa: CASSEPLAGGYNEQFF
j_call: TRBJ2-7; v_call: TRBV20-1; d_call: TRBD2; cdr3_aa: CSASGGIEQYF
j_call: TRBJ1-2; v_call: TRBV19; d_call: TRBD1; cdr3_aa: CASSITDRGGYTF
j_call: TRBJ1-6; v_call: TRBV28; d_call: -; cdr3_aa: CASMAGANSPLHF
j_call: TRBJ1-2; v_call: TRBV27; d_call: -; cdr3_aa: CASRAGGGGYTF
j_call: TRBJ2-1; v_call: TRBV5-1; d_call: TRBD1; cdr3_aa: CASSLKGQTSNEQFF
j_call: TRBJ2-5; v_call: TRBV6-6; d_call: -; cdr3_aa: CASSPGVPTEAQYF
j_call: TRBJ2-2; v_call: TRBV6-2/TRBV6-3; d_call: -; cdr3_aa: CASSYLRTGRDYTGELFF
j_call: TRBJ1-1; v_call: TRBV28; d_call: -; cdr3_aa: CASSLGHMNTEAFF
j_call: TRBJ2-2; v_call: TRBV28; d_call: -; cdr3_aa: CASSFEVRGTGELFF
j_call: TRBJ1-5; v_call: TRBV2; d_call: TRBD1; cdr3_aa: CASSEGTGQGSNQPQHF
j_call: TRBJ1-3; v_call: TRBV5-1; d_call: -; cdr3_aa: CASSLVGPGNTIYF
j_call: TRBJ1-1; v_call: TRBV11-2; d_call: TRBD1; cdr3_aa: CASSLRTALRGATEAFF
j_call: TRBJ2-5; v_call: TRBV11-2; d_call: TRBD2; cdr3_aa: CASSTRGGSQETQYF
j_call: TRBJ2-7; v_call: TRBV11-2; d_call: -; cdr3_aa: CASSLGRSSTYF
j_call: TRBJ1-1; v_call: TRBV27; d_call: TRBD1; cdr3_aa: CASSLTPNRGLTEAFF
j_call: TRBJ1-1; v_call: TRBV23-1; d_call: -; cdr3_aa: CASSQSATTNTEAFF
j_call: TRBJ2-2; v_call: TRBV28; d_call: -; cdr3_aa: CASSLGLNTGELFF
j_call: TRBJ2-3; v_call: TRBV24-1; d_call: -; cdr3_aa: CATSDLSLAGPSHTQYF
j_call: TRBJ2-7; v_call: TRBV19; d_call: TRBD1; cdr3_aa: CASSLRTGGPYEQYF
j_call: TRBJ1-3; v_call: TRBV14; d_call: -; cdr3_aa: CASSPNRQSGNTIYF
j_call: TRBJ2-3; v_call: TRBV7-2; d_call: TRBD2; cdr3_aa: CASSLLAGGGADTQYF
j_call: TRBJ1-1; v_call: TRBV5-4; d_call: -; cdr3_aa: CASSLLKQEYGGGTEAFF
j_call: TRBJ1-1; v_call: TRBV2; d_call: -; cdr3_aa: CASSDAGGLTEAFF
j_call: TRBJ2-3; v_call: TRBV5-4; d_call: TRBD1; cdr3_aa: CASSLPGGLMDTQYF
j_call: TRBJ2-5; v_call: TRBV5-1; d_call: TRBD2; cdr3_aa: CASSLMTSGSGETQYF
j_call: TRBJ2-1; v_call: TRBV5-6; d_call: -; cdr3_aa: CASSLVGPNEQFF